The 20 T cell receptor beta chains below were found in one sample sequenced in a study of T-cell reconstitution after alpha-beta-depleted transplantation in children. The TCRbeta library was prepared with unique molecular identifiers. MiXCR, run by TCRdb on the PCR reads, gives a single entry per CDR3 protein. The sample includes hundreds of thousands of distinct CDR3 sequences, around a third seen only once; the top ten take 2.4%. The sequencing used PBMCs from the stem cell graft donor, collected from the stem cell graft. Source of these receptors: a human donor who donated a stem cell graft to a child with aplastic anemia.

This clonotype was counted between two and nine times. This sequence joins TRBV12-3 or TRBV12-4 and TRBJ1-4, with D maybe TRBD1 (5 bases). V was shortened by 3 bases and J by 4 bases, with 12 bases between the two germline ends. The CDR3 covers 15 residues. Here the CDR3 DNA reads TGTGCCAGCAGTTTCAGACAGTTGGGTAATGAAAAACTGTTTTTT. Its translation: CASSFRQLGNEKLFF.

This clonotype was detected only a few times. This chain connects TRBV30 to TRBJ1-4, with D hard to call. This CDR3 is built from 16 residues. Trimming cost V 4 bases and J 3 bases, with 18 bases left between them. CDR1 is GTSNPN and CDR2 is SVGIG in the germline V gene (reference sequence). In DNA form, the CDR3 reads TGTGCCTGGAACCCCGGTAGAGGAACAGCTAATGAAAAACTGTTTTTT. This encodes CAWNPGRGTANEKLFF.

This clonotype was counted between two and nine times. The J gene is TRBJ1-2, the V gene TRBV12-3 or TRBV12-4; TRBD1 might be the D (5 bases). This CDR3 has 12 amino acids. Trimming removed 6 bases from V and 4 bases from J, with 9 bases in between. The CDR3 nucleotides read TGTGCCAGCAGCTTTGACAGCTATGGCTACACCTTC. Translated, it gives CASSFDSYGYTF.

The V gene is TRBV9, the J gene TRBJ1-1; 7 nucleotides align to TRBD1. CDR1 is SGDLS and CDR2 is YYNGEE in the germline V gene. The CDR3 has 15 residues. V shed 4 bases, J shed 4 bases, and the junction held 10 bases outside the gene matches. Here the CDR3 DNA reads TGTGCCAGCAGCCCGACAGGGTCTTTAGGCACTGAAGCTTTCTTT. This codes for CASSPTGSLGTEAFF.

The rearrangement joins TRBV6-1 to TRBJ2-7; 10 bases match TRBD2. V shed 7 bases and J 4 bases; nucleotides not matched to a gene: 7. The CDR3 runs to 14 residues. CDR1 is MNHNS, CDR2 SASEGT, per germline. The CDR3 is CASKREGQSYEQYF. The CDR3 DNA reads TGTGCCAGCAAGCGGGAGGGCCAATCATACGAGCAGTACTTC.

The chain carries TRBV10-3 and TRBJ2-7; TRBD2 matches 7 bases. The length of the CDR3 is 11 residues. The ends lost 10 bases at V and 5 bases at J; junction bases unmatched: 5. Germline assignment: CDR1 ENHRY and CDR2 SYGVKD. This chain's CDR3 is CATGLPNEQYF. The DNA of the CDR3 is TGTGCCACGGGACTACCAAACGAGCAGTACTTC.

There are a few counts of this clonotype. This sequence joins TRBV11-2 and TRBJ2-1; no reliable D call. Trimming pared 0 bases from V and 0 bases from J, leaving 12 bases between. The germline gives CDR1 SGHAT, CDR2 FQNNGV. This CDR3 spans 17 amino acids. CDR3 protein: CASSLDRTSRSYNEQFF. DNA for the CDR3: TGTGCCAGCAGCTTAGATAGGACGTCCCGCTCCTACAATGAGCAGTTCTTC.

The chain recombines TRBV5-6 with TRBJ1-1; 9 nucleotides align to TRBD1. The CDR3 runs to 17 residues. Looked up from germline, CDR1 is SGHDT and CDR2 is YYEEEE. Germline trimming cut 4 bases from V and 0 bases from J; bases unmatched to any gene: 10. In DNA, the CDR3 is TGTGCCAGCAGCCCCACGGACAGGGGCCCCATGAACACTGAAGCTTTCTTT. It is translated as CASSPTDRGPMNTEAFF. The whole variable domain, remainder taken from reference TRBV5-6 and TRBJ1-1, is DAGVTQSPTHLIKTRGQQVTLRCSPKSGHDTVSWYQQALGQGPQFIFQYYEEEERQRGNFPDRFSGHQFPNYSSELNVNALLLGDSALYLCASSPTDRGPMNTEAFFGQGTRLTVV.

V usage is TRBV27 and J usage is TRBJ1-4; no firm D call. Germline loops: CDR1 MNHEY, CDR2 SMNVEV (reference sequence). The length of the CDR3 is 13 residues. The V end lost 5 bases, the J end lost 5 bases, and 9 bases lay between the germline ends. The CDR3 coding sequence is TGTGCCAGCAGTCCCCTCGCCAATGAAAAACTGTTTTTT. The encoded protein is CASSPLANEKLFF.

The chain is built from TRBV7-2 and TRBJ2-1; TRBD2 matches at 13 bases. The V gene end was trimmed by 0 bases and the J gene end by 3 bases; junction bases not matched to a gene: 2. The germline V gene encodes CDR1 SGHTA and CDR2 FQGNSA. This CDR3 is built from 17 residues. The CDR3: CASSLARLAGGYNEQFF. The CDR3 nucleotides read TGTGCCAGCAGCTTAGCGCGACTAGCGGGAGGCTACAATGAGCAGTTCTTC.

The chain recombines TRBV12-3 or TRBV12-4 with TRBJ2-1; D is unclear. Trimming cost V 6 bases and J 10 bases, with 10 bases left between them. The CDR3 is made up of 11 amino acids. The CDR3 nucleotides read TGTGCCAGCAGCTACTACGCGGAGCAGTTCTTC. Amino acid sequence: CASSYYAEQFF.

V and J are TRBV7-9 and TRBJ2-1; 7 bases map to TRBD2. Trimming at V came to 6 bases and at J to 0 bases, leaving 11 bases not matched to a gene. This CDR3 is built from 17 residues. Germline values: CDR1 SEHNR, CDR2 FQNEAQ (reference sequence). CDR3 region: CASSFPGGGRSYNEQFF. The CDR3 DNA reads TGTGCCAGCAGTTTCCCGGGAGGCGGCCGCTCCTACAATGAGCAGTTCTTC.

This clonotype was observed a handful of times. The V call is TRBV27, the J call TRBJ2-2; D may be TRBD1 (6 bases). The germline CDR1 and CDR2 sequences are MNHEY and SMNVEV (reference sequence). V was clipped by 5 bases and J by 0 bases, with 13 bases between them. The CDR3 loop spans 16 amino acids. CDR3 residues: CASSNRVLTNTGELFF. The CDR3 DNA reads as TGTGCCAGCAGTAACAGGGTTTTGACGAACACCGGGGAGCTGTTTTTT.

This clonotype was counted between two and nine times. V gene TRBV7-2 combines with J gene TRBJ2-2; the D is unclear. CDR1 and CDR2 (germline): SGHTA, FQGNSA. The V and J ends lost 3 bases and 4 bases respectively, with 6 bases between them. The CDR3 totals 13 residues. CDR3 loop: CASSFRSTGELFF. DNA for the CDR3: TGTGCCAGCAGCTTTAGAAGCACCGGGGAGCTGTTTTTT.

This chain links TRBV11-2 with TRBJ2-3; 10 nucleotides match TRBD2. This CDR3 contains 17 residues. Trimming at V came to 0 bases and at J to 2 bases, leaving 5 bases not matched to a gene. CDR1 and CDR2 from the germline V gene are SGHAT and FQNNGV. For the CDR3, the DNA is TGTGCCAGCAGCTTAGAGGTAGCGGGAGGCTCCACAGATACGCAGTATTTT. Residues: CASSLEVAGGSTDTQYF.

This clonotype has more than one count but fewer than ten. The chain carries TRBV19 and TRBJ1-6, with D uncertain. The CDR3 contains 13 residues. The V gene's germline CDR1 is LNHDA and CDR2 SQIVND (reference sequence). The V end lost 6 bases, the J end lost 9 bases, and 12 bases lay between the germline ends. The chain's CDR3 is CASRIQGGSPLHF. The DNA for the CDR3 is TGTGCCAGTAGGATACAAGGCGGTTCACCCCTCCACTTT.

This clonotype was counted between two and nine times. The chain couples TRBV7-9 to TRBJ2-1, with 13 bases matching TRBD2. Germline CDR1 reads SEHNR; CDR2 reads FQNEAQ (reference sequence). The V segment lost 5 bases and the J segment 10 bases; nucleotides outside the gene matches: 5. The CDR3 runs to 14 residues. The CDR3 here is CASSRLAGGQEQFF. CDR3 DNA: TGTGCCAGCAGCCGACTAGCGGGAGGACAAGAGCAGTTCTTC. The full variable domain, completed using reference TRBV7-9 and TRBJ2-1, is DTGVSQNPRHKITKRGQNVTFRCDPISEHNRLYWYRQTLGQGPEFLTYFQNEAQLEKSRLLSDRFSAERPKGSFSTLEIQRTEQGDSAMYLCASSRLAGGQEQFFGPGTRLTVL.

V is TRBV7-2 and J is TRBJ2-7; 7 bases map to TRBD1. Germline V gives CDR1 SGHTA, CDR2 FQGNSA. The ends lost 3 bases at V and 1 base at J; junction bases unmatched: 6. This CDR3 comprises 15 residues. In DNA, the CDR3 is TGTGCCAGCAGCTTCGACAGGGAAAATTCCTACGAGCAGTACTTC. This gives the protein CASSFDRENSYEQYF. Full variable domain (remainder filled in from reference TRBV7-2 and TRBJ2-7): GAGVSQSPSNKVTEKGKDVELRCDPISGHTALYWYRQSLGQGLEFLIYFQGNSAPDKSGLPSDRFSAERTGGSVSTLTIQRTQQEDSAVYLCASSFDRENSYEQYFGPGTRLTVT.

This clonotype was detected only a few times. The chain carries TRBV6-2 or TRBV6-3 and TRBJ2-7, with D uncertain. V lost 6 bases to trimming and J lost 1 base, with 13 bases between them. This CDR3 has 14 amino acids. Germline values: CDR1 MNHEY, CDR2 SVGEGT. CDR3 residues: CASSRLTGSYEQYF. For the CDR3, the DNA is TGTGCCAGCAGCCGCCTAACCGGGTCCTACGAGCAGTACTTC.

This clonotype has more than one count but fewer than ten. This chain connects TRBV30 to TRBJ2-3, with 9 positions matching TRBD2. The trim removed 1 base at V and 6 bases at J, leaving 11 bases unmatched. The germline CDR1 and CDR2 sequences are GTSNPN and SVGIG (reference sequence). CDR3 size: 16 residues. CDR3 DNA: TGTGCCTGGAGTGGTCGCGCGGGAGGGGTTTGGGATACGCAGTATTTT. It yields the protein CAWSGRAGGVWDTQYF.